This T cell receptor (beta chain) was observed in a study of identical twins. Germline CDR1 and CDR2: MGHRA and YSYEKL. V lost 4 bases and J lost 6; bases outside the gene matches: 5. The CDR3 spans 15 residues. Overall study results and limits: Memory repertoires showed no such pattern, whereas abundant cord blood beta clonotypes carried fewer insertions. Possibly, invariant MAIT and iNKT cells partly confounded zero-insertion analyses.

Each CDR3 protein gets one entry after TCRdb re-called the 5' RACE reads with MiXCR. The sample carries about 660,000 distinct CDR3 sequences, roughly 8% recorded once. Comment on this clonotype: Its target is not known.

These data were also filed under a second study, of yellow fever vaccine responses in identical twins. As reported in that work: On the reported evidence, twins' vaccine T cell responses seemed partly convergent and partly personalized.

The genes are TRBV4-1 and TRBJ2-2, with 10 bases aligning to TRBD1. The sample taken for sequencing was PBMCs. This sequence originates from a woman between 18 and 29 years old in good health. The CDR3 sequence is CASSLFGQGAGELFF. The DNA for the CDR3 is TGCGCCAGCAGCCTATTCGGACAGGGGGCCGGGGAGCTGTTTTTT.